The 15 T cell receptor beta chains below all came from one sample that was sequenced in a study of graft-versus-host responses after intestinal transplantation. Antigens of these TCRs are unknown. Assay used: immunoSEQ multiplex PCR; TCRdb lists only in-frame clones, some missing. The repertoire holds about 80,000 clones, roughly 91% seen once, with approximately 0.35% in the top ten. Sequencing used unstimulated CD4+ T cells sorted from spleen or lymph node cells, obtained before intestinal transplant. The receptors come from a human donor who received an intestinal transplant.

The chain joins TRBV27 to TRBJ1-1, with 9 bases identical to TRBD1. Germline loops: CDR1 MNHEY, CDR2 SMNVEV (reference sequence). The CDR3 length is 16 residues. The junction had 4 bases not matched to a gene; V was cut back by 2 bases and J by 0 bases. The CDR3 sequence is CASSLRTGALNTEAFF. DNA of the CDR3: TGTGCCAGCAGTTTACGGACAGGGGCTCTGAACACTGAAGCTTTCTTT.

The chain is built from TRBV19 and TRBJ1-5, with D unresolved. Germline V CDR1 and CDR2: LNHDA, SQIVND (reference sequence). This CDR3 has 16 amino acids. Trimming removed 4 bases at V and 0 bases at J, with 13 bases between. The CDR3 sequence is CASSKRAPNSNQPQHF. CDR3 sequence (DNA): TGTGCCAGTAGTAAGAGGGCCCCAAATAGCAATCAGCCCCAGCATTTT.

This rearrangement joins TRBV19 to TRBJ1-5; no clear D. This CDR3 comprises 14 residues. Trimming stripped 6 bases from V and 4 bases from J, with 13 bases between. CDR1 and CDR2 from the germline V gene are LNHDA and SQIVND (reference sequence). CDR3 in DNA: TGTGCCAGTAGCTCAGGTAGTCGGAATCAGCCCCAGCATTTT. Amino acids: CASSSGSRNQPQHF.

V usage is TRBV2 and J usage is TRBJ1-2; possibly TRBD1 for D (5 bases). The CDR3 extends over 14 amino acids. CDR1 is SNHLY and CDR2 is FYNNEI in the germline V gene. Trimming stripped 5 bases from V and 7 bases from J, with 17 bases between. The CDR3 protein is CASSLTTRVSGYTF. In DNA, the CDR3 is TGTGCCAGCAGTCTTACAACCAGGGTCTCTGGCTACACCTTC.

This clone came up a few times. The rearrangement uses TRBV6-6 and TRBJ2-7; D might be TRBD1 (6 bases). This CDR3 is built from 14 residues. Germline CDR1 MNHNY, CDR2 SVGAGI (reference sequence). V was shortened by 2 bases and J by 3 bases, with 11 bases between the two germline ends. CDR3 in amino acids: CASSYLRTVYEQYF. The CDR3 DNA sequence: TGTGCCAGCAGTTACCTACGGACAGTCTACGAGCAGTACTTC.

The genes are TRBV28 and TRBJ1-2; no clear D. Trimming cost V 7 bases and J 5 bases, with 14 bases left between them. The CDR3 spans 13 residues. CDR1 and CDR2 (germline): MDHEN, SYDVKM. The CDR3 sequence: CASTPAGGYGYTF. CDR3 DNA sequence: TGTGCCAGCACCCCCGCCGGCGGGTATGGCTACACCTTC.

This clone showed up just a few times. V and J are TRBV7-8 and TRBJ2-5; TRBD2 aligns across 10 bases. CDR3 length: 16 amino acids. CDR1 and CDR2 (germline): SGHVS, FQNEAQ. Unmatched junction bases numbered 10, after V lost 5 bases and J lost 4 bases. The chain's CDR3 is CASSPRAGGASETQYF. The CDR3 bases are TGTGCCAGCAGCCCGAGAGCGGGGGGGGCCTCAGAGACCCAGTACTTC. Together with reference TRBV7-8 and TRBJ2-5, the CDR3 gives the full variable domain: GAGVSQSPRYKVAKRGQDVALRCDPISGHVSLFWYQQALGQGPEFLTYFQNEAQLDKSGLPSDRFFAERPEGSVSTLKIQRTQQEDSAVYLCASSPRAGGASETQYFGPGTRLLVL.

V usage is TRBV2 and J usage is TRBJ2-1; D possibly corresponds to TRBD2 (6 bases). Trimming stripped 4 bases from V and 8 bases from J, with 9 bases between. This CDR3 is built from 12 residues. Germline V gene lookup returns CDR1 SNHLY and CDR2 FYNNEI. For the CDR3, the DNA is TGTGCCAGCAGTGTGGAGGGCCATGAGCAGTTCTTC. This sequence encodes CASSVEGHEQFF.

This chain joins TRBV2 and TRBJ1-2; maybe TRBD1 (6 bases). The CDR3 is 14 residues long. CDR1 SNHLY and CDR2 FYNNEI come from the germline V gene. V lost 5 bases and J 4 bases, leaving 14 bases between the germline ends. Here the CDR3 reads CASSPMTGSYGYTF. CDR3 in DNA: TGTGCCAGCAGTCCTATGACAGGCTCCTATGGCTACACCTTC. Looking up the rest from reference TRBV2 and TRBJ1-2 gives the full variable domain: EPEVTQTPSHQVTQMGQEVILRCVPISNHLYFYWYRQILGQKVEFLVSFYNNEISEKSEIFDDQFSVERPDGSNFTLKIRSTKLEDSAMYFCASSPMTGSYGYTFGSGTRLTVV.

CDR3 sequence reads: CAIRGQGNTEAFF. In nucleotides, the CDR3 is TGTGCCATCAGGGGACAGGGGAACACTGAAGCTTTCTTT. This chain links TRBV10-3 with TRBJ1-1; the match to TRBD1 covers 9 bases. This CDR3 has 13 residues. The germline V gene encodes CDR1 ENHRY and CDR2 SYGVKD. The V segment lost 6 bases and the J segment 1 base; nucleotides outside the gene matches: 0.

The chain uses TRBV5-1 and TRBJ2-5, with 9 bases identical to TRBD2. The CDR3 totals 16 residues. CDR1 and CDR2 from the germline V gene are SGHRS and YFSETQ. Trimming at V came to 1 base and at J to 2 bases, leaving 6 bases not matched to a gene. DNA of the CDR3: TGCGCCAGCAGCTTGAGCACTAGCGGGTTACAAGAGACCCAGTACTTC. Encoded protein: CASSLSTSGLQETQYF.

The chain couples TRBV6-6 to TRBJ2-7, with D possibly being TRBD1 (5 bases). Germline V gene sequence: CDR1 MNHNY, CDR2 SVGAGI (reference sequence). The CDR3 runs to 14 residues. Trimming stripped 7 bases from V and 7 bases from J, with 20 bases between. The CDR3 sequence: CASTLRVGRYEQYF. The CDR3 DNA reads as TGTGCCAGCACCTTACGGGTGGGGCGGTATGAGCAGTACTTC.

CDR3 sequence reads: CASSYRGANYGYTF. Written as DNA, the CDR3 is TGTGCCAGCAGTTACCGCGGAGCTAACTATGGCTACACCTTC. The chain joins TRBV6-6 to TRBJ1-2; D gene unclear. The CDR3 totals 14 residues. Per the germline V gene, CDR1 is MNHNY and CDR2 is SVGAGI (reference sequence). The ends were cut back, 2 bases at V and 0 bases at J, with 7 bases in the middle.

This chain uses TRBV15 with TRBJ2-7; 10 bases are shared with TRBD1. The CDR3 covers 17 residues. Germline lookup yields CDR1 LNHNV and CDR2 YYDKDF (reference sequence). V lost 1 base and J lost 2; bases outside the gene matches: 8. The CDR3 here is CATSRARQGASPYEQYF. CDR3 nucleotide sequence: TGTGCCACCAGCAGAGCTAGACAGGGGGCTTCCCCCTACGAGCAGTACTTC. The variable domain in full, with the rest retrieved from reference TRBV15 and TRBJ2-7, is DAMVIQNPRYQVTQFGKPVTLSCSQTLNHNVMYWYQQKSSQAPKLLFHYYDKDFNNEADTPDNFQSRRPNTSFCFLDIRSPGLGDTAMYLCATSRARQGASPYEQYFGPGTRLTVT.

In its sample, this clone was seen once. This chain connects TRBV27 to TRBJ2-5; 7 nucleotides line up with TRBD1. V lost 0 bases, J lost 9 bases, and 7 bases stayed unmatched. The germline V gene encodes CDR1 MNHEY and CDR2 SMNVEV (reference sequence). This CDR3 contains 14 residues. CDR3 loop: CASSLSGQPSPQYF. CDR3 in DNA: TGTGCCAGCAGTTTATCGGGACAGCCATCTCCCCAGTACTTC.